This TCR beta chain was captured in a study of T cells in Graves' hyperthyroidism and ophthalmopathy. Per germline, CDR1 SGHTA and CDR2 FQGTGA. The CDR3 covers 15 residues. V lost 5 bases, J lost 1 base, and 15 bases lay in between. This clonotype was seen many times. Template material for amplifying TCR beta CDR3 regions consisted of RNA transcripts. First-round RT-PCR with HTBI primers amplified the TCR CDR3 region. One entry per CDR3 protein, called by TCRdb with MiXCR from the multiplex PCR reads. The sample holds 270,000 or so distinct CDR3 sequences; 25% to 30% are singletons and the top ten take about 30%.

The TCR sequence derives from a man in his forties or fifties with Graves' hyperthyroidism that later progressed to Graves' ophthalmopathy. The genes are TRBV7-3 and TRBJ2-7; TRBD1 is a possible D gene (5 bases). The sequencing sample was made of blood. The DNA of the CDR3 is TGTGCCAGCAGCCCTGACAGATACAATTCCTACGAGCAGTACTTC. Protein product: CASSPDRYNSYEQYF.